One sample yielded the 12 T cell receptor beta chains listed below, sequenced in a study of regulatory T cells in long-lasting Graves disease. Time point here: newly diagnosed GD, antithyroid drugs for less than 3 months. PBMC RNA served as the TCR library source. To make TCR beta libraries, researchers used iRepertoire HTBI primers and Arm-PCR of CDR3 regions. TCRdb processed the multiplex PCR reads anew with MiXCR; each CDR3 protein has one entry. The sample holds 540,000 or so distinct CDR3 sequences; about 13% are singletons and the top ten take roughly a tenth. These same data were also listed under a study on T cells in Graves' hyperthyroidism and ophthalmopathy.

The specimen comprised peripheral blood mononuclear cells (PBMCs), sampled at new diagnosis, from a patient treated with antithyroid drugs. These receptors were obtained from a man aged 30 to 39 with Graves disease.

This clonotype was seen repeatedly, ten times or more. The chain couples TRBV29-1 to TRBJ2-7; the D is unclear. Trimming stripped 6 bases from V and 5 bases from J, with 14 bases between. The CDR3 is made up of 12 amino acids. From germline, CDR1 is SQVTM and CDR2 ANQGSEA. CDR3 loop: CSVRASVHEQYF. The CDR3 nucleotides read TGCAGCGTCCGGGCCTCCGTGCACGAGCAGTACTTC.

In this sample, this clonotype turned up a few times. The V gene is TRBV2, the J gene TRBJ2-6; D unresolved. V was cut by 5 bases and J by 2 bases, with 7 bases left in between. Germline loops: CDR1 SNHLY, CDR2 FYNNEI. This CDR3 is 14 amino acids long. CDR3 bases: TGTGCCAGCAGTATCCGGGCTGGGGCCAACGTCCTGACTTTC. Its translation is CASSIRAGANVLTF. Full variable domain (outside the CDR3, taken from reference TRBV2 and TRBJ2-6): EPEVTQTPSHQVTQMGQEVILRCVPISNHLYFYWYRQILGQKVEFLVSFYNNEISEKSEIFDDQFSVERPDGSNFTLKIRSTKLEDSAMYFCASSIRAGANVLTFGAGSRLTVL.

The chain joins TRBV19 to TRBJ1-3; D uncertain. The CDR3 length is 14 residues. Trimming took 10 bases from V and 0 from J, leaving 13 bases between them. CDR1 is LNHDA and CDR2 is SQIVND in the germline V gene (reference sequence). The CDR3 DNA reads TGTGCCACTAAGAGGGAAGGCTCTGGAAACACCATATATTTT. Translated, it gives CATKREGSGNTIYF.

For this clonotype: This may arise from a read error, as a much more abundant clone is one base away. The chain is built from TRBV20-1 and TRBJ2-1; tentative D call: TRBD2 (6 bases). The CDR3 length is 14 residues. V gave up 2 bases and J gave up 13 bases, with 21 bases separating them. Germline V lookup: CDR1 DFQATT, CDR2 SNEGSKA (reference sequence). CDR3 sequence reads: CSARRVGTEETQFF. As DNA, the CDR3 is TGCAGTGCTAGAAGGGTTGGGACTGAAGAGACCCAGTTCTTC.

The table lists this clonotype with many counts. The CDR3 region is CASSIMPGGRTGELFF. CDR3 nucleotide sequence: TGTGCCAGTAGTATAATGCCAGGGGGTAGGACCGGGGAGCTGTTTTTT. The rearrangement joins TRBV19 to TRBJ2-2; TRBD1 aligns across 7 bases. Germline CDR1 and CDR2: LNHDA and SQIVND (reference sequence). The CDR3 is 16 residues long. V lost 2 bases and J lost 5; bases outside the gene matches: 8.

This clonotype was counted many times. V usage is TRBV12-3 or TRBV12-4 and J usage is TRBJ1-1; unclear D gene. The CDR3 is 15 amino acids. V was shortened by 4 bases and J by 5 bases, with 17 bases between the two germline ends. The CDR3 nucleotides read TGTGCCAGCAGTTCCGTCCGGACCTGGGGAACTGAAGCTTTCTTT. This gives the protein CASSSVRTWGTEAFF.

The chain is built from TRBV3-1 and TRBJ2-2; 9 bases align to TRBD2. Germline V gives CDR1 LGHDT, CDR2 YNNKEL (reference sequence). V shed 1 base and J 8 bases; nucleotides not matched to a gene: 23. CDR3 size: 21 residues. Here the CDR3 reads CASSQAPRRAGLAGSVGELFF. The DNA for the CDR3 is TGTGCCAGCAGCCAAGCCCCCCGCAGGGCTGGGCTAGCGGGGAGTGTGGGGGAGCTGTTTTTT.

This clonotype was seen ten or more times. The rearrangement links TRBV20-1 to TRBJ1-1; D possibly corresponds to TRBD1 (5 bases). Looked up from germline, CDR1 is DFQATT and CDR2 is SNEGSKA (reference sequence). This CDR3 has 13 residues. Trimming took 0 bases from V and 6 from J, leaving 11 bases between them. CDR3 bases: TGCAGTGCTAGAGAAACCGGGGGGTCTGAAGCTTTCTTT. Protein sequence: CSARETGGSEAFF.

This clonotype was seen at least ten times. J is TRBJ2-2 and V is TRBV10-3; tentative D call: TRBD2 (5 bases). Deletions cut 7 bases from V and 1 base from J, with 13 bases between. CDR3 size: 15 residues. Germline CDR1 ENHRY, CDR2 SYGVKD. The CDR3 here is CAITSTSGNTGELFF. In DNA, the CDR3 is TGTGCCATCACTAGCACATCCGGGAACACCGGGGAGCTGTTTTTT.

This clonotype was recorded many times. The rearrangement links TRBV2 to TRBJ2-7; unclear D gene. CDR3 length: 13 amino acids. The germline V and J ends were trimmed by 4 bases and 3 bases, with 10 bases remaining between them. Germline CDR1 is SNHLY and CDR2 is FYNNEI. The CDR3, as DNA: TGTGCCAGCAGTGTTAGGCAGGACTACGAGCAGTACTTC. Translation gives CASSVRQDYEQYF.

Note on this clonotype: A much larger clone differs from this one at a single base, so this may be a read error. This chain connects TRBV9 to TRBJ2-3; possibly TRBD1 for D (5 bases). V lost 4 bases and J 2 bases, leaving 11 bases between the germline ends. Germline values: CDR1 SGDLS, CDR2 YYNGEE. CDR3 length: 14 residues. CDR3 sequence (DNA): TGTGCCAGCAGCTTTGACAGCTCCACAGATACGCAGTATTTT. Its protein is CASSFDSSTDTQYF.

This clonotype has at least ten counts. The chain joins TRBV7-9 to TRBJ2-5; possibly TRBD1 or TRBD2 for D (5 bases each). The CDR3 sequence is 12 residues long. The germline V gene has CDR1 SEHNR and CDR2 FQNEAQ (reference sequence). Trimming removed 11 bases from V and 4 bases from J, with 14 bases in between. CDR3 DNA: TGTGCCGTTACCTCAGGGACAGAGACCCAGTACTTC. As protein: CAVTSGTETQYF.